The TCR beta chain described here comes from a study of T cell responses to AZD1222 COVID-19 vaccine. The table came from immunoSEQ multiplex PCR; TCRdb's copy has only in-frame clones and leaves some out. The sample carries under 70,000 clones, approximately 80% recorded once. With 8 bases removed from V and 1 base from J, the gap between germline ends came to 14 bases. There are 14 residues in the CDR3. Germline-derived CDR1 and CDR2 are MGHDK and SYGVNS. The TCR comes from an adult who received the AZD1222 COVID-19 vaccine. The chain employs TRBV25-1 and TRBJ1-2; maybe TRBD1 (6 bases). Here the sequenced sample was peripheral blood, taken 28 days after the second AZD1222 dose. The CDR3 sequence: CASGRTDSNYGYTF. Written as DNA, the CDR3 is TGTGCCAGCGGACGAACGGACAGTAACTATGGCTACACCTTC.